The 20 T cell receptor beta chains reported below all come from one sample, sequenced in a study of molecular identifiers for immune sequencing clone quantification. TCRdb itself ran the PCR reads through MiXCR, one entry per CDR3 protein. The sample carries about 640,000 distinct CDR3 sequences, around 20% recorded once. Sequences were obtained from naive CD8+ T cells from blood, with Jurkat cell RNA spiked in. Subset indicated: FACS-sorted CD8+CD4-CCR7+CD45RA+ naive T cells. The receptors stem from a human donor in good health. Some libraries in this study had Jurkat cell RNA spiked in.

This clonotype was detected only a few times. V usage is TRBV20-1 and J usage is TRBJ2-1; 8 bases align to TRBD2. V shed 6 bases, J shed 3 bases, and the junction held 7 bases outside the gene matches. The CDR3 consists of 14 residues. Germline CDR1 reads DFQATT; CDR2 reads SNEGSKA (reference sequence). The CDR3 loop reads CSAGGASGYNEQFF. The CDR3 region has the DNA TGCAGTGCCGGGGGGGCTAGCGGCTACAATGAGCAGTTCTTC.

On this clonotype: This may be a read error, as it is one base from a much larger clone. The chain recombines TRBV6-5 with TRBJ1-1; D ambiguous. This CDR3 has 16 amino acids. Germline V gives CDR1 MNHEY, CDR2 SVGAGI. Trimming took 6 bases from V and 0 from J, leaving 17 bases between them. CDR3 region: CASSPPRTVMNTEAFF. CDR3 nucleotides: TGTGCCAGCAGCCCACCCCGGACGGTCATGAACACTGAAGCTTTCTTT.

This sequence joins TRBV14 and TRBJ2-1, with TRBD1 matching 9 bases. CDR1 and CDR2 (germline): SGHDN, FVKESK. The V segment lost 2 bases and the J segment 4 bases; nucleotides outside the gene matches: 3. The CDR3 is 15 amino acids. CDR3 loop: CASSQPDRGYNEQFF. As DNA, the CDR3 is TGTGCCAGCAGCCAACCTGACAGGGGGTACAATGAGCAGTTCTTC.

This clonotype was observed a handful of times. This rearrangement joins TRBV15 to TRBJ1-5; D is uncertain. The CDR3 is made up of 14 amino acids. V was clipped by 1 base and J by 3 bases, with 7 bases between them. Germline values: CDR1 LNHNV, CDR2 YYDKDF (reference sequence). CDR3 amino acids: CATSRAQLNQPQHF. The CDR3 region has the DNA TGTGCCACCAGCAGAGCACAGCTCAATCAGCCCCAGCATTTT.

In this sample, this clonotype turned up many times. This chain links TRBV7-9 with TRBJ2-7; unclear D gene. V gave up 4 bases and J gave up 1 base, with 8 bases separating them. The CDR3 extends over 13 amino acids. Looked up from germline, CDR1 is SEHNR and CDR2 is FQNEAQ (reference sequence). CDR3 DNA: TGTGCCAGCAGCTCGCAGGCATCCTACGAGCAGTACTTC. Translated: CASSSQASYEQYF.

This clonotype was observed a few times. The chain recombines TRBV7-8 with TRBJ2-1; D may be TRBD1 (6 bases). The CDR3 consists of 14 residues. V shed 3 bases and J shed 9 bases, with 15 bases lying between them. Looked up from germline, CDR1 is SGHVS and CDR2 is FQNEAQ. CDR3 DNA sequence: TGTGCCAGCAGCTTGGGACATTCGACCGGTGAGCAGTTCTTC. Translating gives CASSLGHSTGEQFF.

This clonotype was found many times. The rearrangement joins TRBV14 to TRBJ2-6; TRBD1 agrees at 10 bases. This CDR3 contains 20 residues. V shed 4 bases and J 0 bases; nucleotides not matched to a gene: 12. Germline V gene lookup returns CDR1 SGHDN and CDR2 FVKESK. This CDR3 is CASSRPPGTGAFSGANVLTF. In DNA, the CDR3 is TGTGCCAGCAGCCGACCTCCTGGGACAGGGGCGTTCTCTGGGGCCAACGTCCTGACTTTC.

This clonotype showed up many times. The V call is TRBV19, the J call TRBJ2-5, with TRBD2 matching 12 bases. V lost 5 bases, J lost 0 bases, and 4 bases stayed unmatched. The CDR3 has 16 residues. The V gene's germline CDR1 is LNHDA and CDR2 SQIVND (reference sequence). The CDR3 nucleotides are TGTGCCAGTAGTGGACTAGCGGGGAAGTACCAAGAGACCCAGTACTTC. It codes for CASSGLAGKYQETQYF.

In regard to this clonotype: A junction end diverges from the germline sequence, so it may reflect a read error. As DNA, the CDR3 is TGTGCCATCAGTGACCCACCCGGGACAGGGGGTGAAAAACCGTTTTTT. It encodes CAISDPPGTGGEKPFF. This sequence joins TRBV10-3 and TRBJ1-4; 11 positions match TRBD1. Germline CDR1 ENHRY, CDR2 SYGVKD. The CDR3 is 16 amino acids.

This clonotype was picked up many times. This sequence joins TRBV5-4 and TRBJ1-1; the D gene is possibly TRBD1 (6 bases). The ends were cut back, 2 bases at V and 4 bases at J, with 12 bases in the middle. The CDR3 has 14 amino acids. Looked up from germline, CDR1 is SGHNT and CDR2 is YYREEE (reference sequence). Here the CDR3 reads CASSFGRGGTEAFF. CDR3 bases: TGTGCCAGCAGCTTTGGTAGGGGGGGCACTGAAGCTTTCTTT.

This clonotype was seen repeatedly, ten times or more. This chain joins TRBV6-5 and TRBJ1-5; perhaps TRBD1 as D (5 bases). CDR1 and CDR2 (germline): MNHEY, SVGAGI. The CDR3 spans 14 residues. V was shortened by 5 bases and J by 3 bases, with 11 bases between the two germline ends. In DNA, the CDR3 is TGTGCCAGCAGTCCCTCCGGGACCAATCAGCCCCAGCATTTT. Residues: CASSPSGTNQPQHF.

CDR3 in amino acids: CASSGRAVSFYGYTF. The DNA of the CDR3 is TGTGCCAGCAGTGGAAGAGCAGTTTCCTTCTATGGCTACACCTTC. The V call is TRBV6-2 or TRBV6-3, the J call TRBJ1-2; D is undetermined. This CDR3 has 15 amino acids. The germline V gene encodes CDR1 MNHEY and CDR2 SVGEGT. With 5 bases removed from V and 4 bases from J, the gap between germline ends came to 17 bases.

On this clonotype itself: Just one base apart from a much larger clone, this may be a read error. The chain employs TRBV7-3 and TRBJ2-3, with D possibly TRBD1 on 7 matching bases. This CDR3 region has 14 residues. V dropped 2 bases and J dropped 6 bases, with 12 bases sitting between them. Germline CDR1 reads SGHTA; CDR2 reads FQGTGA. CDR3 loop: CASSLVAGGDTQYF. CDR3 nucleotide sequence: TGTGCCAGCAGCTTAGTGGCAGGGGGGGATACGCAGTATTTT. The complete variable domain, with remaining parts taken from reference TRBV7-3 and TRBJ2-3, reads GAGVSQTPSNKVTEKGKYVELRCDPISGHTALYWYRQSLGQGPEFLIYFQGTGAADDSGLPNDRFFAVRPEGSVSTLKIQRTERGDSAVYLCASSLVAGGDTQYFGPGTRLTVL.

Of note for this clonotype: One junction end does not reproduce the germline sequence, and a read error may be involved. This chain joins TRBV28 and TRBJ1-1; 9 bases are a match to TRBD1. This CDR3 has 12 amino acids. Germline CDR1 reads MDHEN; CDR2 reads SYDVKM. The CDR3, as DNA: TGTGCCTGCAGTCCTTACAGGGGGCGAGCTTTCTTT. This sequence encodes CACSPYRGRAFF.

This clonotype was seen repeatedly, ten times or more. In nucleotides, the CDR3 is TGTGCCAGCAGCGGGGGGGCCGCGCTTGAGCAGTTCTTC. Its protein is CASSGGAALEQFF. The V call is TRBV7-8, the J call TRBJ2-1; D is possibly TRBD2 (7 bases). Germline V gives CDR1 SGHVS, CDR2 FQNEAQ. Trimming stripped 5 bases from V and 9 bases from J, with 14 bases between. The length of the CDR3 is 13 residues.

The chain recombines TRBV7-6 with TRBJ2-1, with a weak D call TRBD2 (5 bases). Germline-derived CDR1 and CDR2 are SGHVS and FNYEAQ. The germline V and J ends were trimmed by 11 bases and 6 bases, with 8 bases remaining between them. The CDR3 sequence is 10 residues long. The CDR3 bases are TGTGCCGACGAGGGCAATGAGCAGTTCTTC. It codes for CADEGNEQFF.

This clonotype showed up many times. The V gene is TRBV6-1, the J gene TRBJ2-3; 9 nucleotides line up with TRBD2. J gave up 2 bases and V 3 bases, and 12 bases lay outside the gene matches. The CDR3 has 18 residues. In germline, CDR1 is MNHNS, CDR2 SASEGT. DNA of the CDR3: TGTGCCAGCAGTGATAGCCCCCTCGCGGGAGGGGCCACAGATACGCAGTATTTT. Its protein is CASSDSPLAGGATDTQYF.

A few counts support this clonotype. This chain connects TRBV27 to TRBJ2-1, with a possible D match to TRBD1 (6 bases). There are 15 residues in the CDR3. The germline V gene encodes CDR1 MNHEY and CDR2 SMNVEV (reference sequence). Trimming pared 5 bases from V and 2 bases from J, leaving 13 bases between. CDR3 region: CASSPRQDPYNEQFF. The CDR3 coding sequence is TGTGCCAGCAGTCCCCGACAGGACCCCTACAATGAGCAGTTCTTC.

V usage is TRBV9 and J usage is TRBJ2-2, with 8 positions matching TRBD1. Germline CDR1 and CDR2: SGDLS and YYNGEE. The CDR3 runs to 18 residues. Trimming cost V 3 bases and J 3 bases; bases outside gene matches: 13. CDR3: CASSDDRGFLGHTGELFF. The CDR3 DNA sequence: TGTGCCAGCAGCGATGACAGGGGATTCCTAGGGCACACCGGGGAGCTGTTTTTT.

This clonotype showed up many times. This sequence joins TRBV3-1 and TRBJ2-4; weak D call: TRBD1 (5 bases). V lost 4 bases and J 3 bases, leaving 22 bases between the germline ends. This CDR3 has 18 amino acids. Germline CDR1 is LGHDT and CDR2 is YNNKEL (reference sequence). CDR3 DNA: TGTGCCAGCAGCCGCCCCCCCGACAGCACCTGGGGCAAAAACATTCAGTACTTC. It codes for CASSRPPDSTWGKNIQYF.